A single sample gave rise to the 25 T cell receptor beta chains below, sequenced in a study of cytomegalovirus exposure and HLA in healthy donors. A multiplex PCR was run with 60 Vbeta primers and 13 Jbeta primers. TCRdb's table, derived via immunoSEQ multiplex PCR, lists solely in-frame clones and lacks some. The sample carries some 180,000 clones, around 77% recorded once. What was sequenced was PBMCs. All receptors derive from a woman aged 30 to 39 in good health and CMV-seronegative.

J is TRBJ1-4 and V is TRBV5-4; weak D call: TRBD1 (5 bases). Germline assignment: CDR1 SGHNT and CDR2 YYREEE (reference sequence). V lost 0 bases and J 8 bases, leaving 11 bases between the germline ends. CDR3 length equals 14 residues. The CDR3 DNA reads TGTGCCAGCAGCTTGGGCAGGGCACGCGAAAAACTGTTTTTT. It specifies CASSLGRAREKLFF.

The chain combines TRBV5-1 with TRBJ2-7; 10 bases align to TRBD1. The CDR3 is made up of 15 amino acids. V was pared by 1 base and J by 6 bases, with 7 bases of the junction left unmatched. Germline V gives CDR1 SGHRS, CDR2 YFSETQ. The CDR3 here is CASSLPGQGISEQYF. The CDR3 coding sequence is TGCGCCAGCAGCTTGCCGGGACAGGGGATCTCCGAGCAGTACTTC.

This sequence joins TRBV6-5 and TRBJ2-3, with 10 bases matching TRBD2. The germline V gene has CDR1 MNHEY and CDR2 SVGAGI. Trimming removed 6 bases from V and 5 bases from J; junction bases left unmatched: 5. The CDR3 loop spans 14 amino acids. The CDR3 loop is CASRPGLAIDTQYF. CDR3 in DNA: TGTGCCAGCAGACCGGGACTAGCGATAGATACGCAGTATTTT.

The J gene is TRBJ1-1, the V gene TRBV7-6, with 9 bases identical to TRBD1. The CDR3 contains 14 residues. Germline trimming cut 6 bases from V and 7 bases from J; bases unmatched to any gene: 9. Germline assignment: CDR1 SGHVS and CDR2 FNYEAQ. The CDR3 sequence: CASRLIGDRDEAFF. The CDR3 DNA is TGTGCCAGCAGGTTAATAGGGGACAGGGATGAAGCTTTCTTT. Together with reference TRBV7-6 and TRBJ1-1, the CDR3 gives the full variable domain: GAGVSQSPRYKVTKRGQDVALRCDPISGHVSLYWYRQALGQGPEFLTYFNYEAQQDKSGLPNDRFSAERPEGSISTLTIQRTEQRDSAMYRCASRLIGDRDEAFFGQGTRLTVV.

This clone was counted once. The rearrangement links TRBV5-1 to TRBJ1-2; 9 nucleotides line up with TRBD1. The CDR3 totals 14 residues. Germline V gives CDR1 SGHRS, CDR2 YFSETQ. Trimming cost V 4 bases and J 7 bases; bases outside gene matches: 8. The CDR3 region is CASSTGQGNIGYTF. The CDR3 DNA reads as TGCGCCAGCAGCACCGGACAGGGGAATATTGGCTACACCTTC.

V gene TRBV19 combines with J gene TRBJ2-3; 8 nucleotides align to TRBD2. CDR1 and CDR2 from the germline V gene are LNHDA and SQIVND (reference sequence). CDR3 length equals 15 residues. Trimming took 7 bases from V and 0 from J; bases not matched to a gene: 6. The CDR3: CASIAGGFSTDTQYF. Here the CDR3 DNA reads TGTGCCAGTATCGCGGGAGGCTTTAGCACAGATACGCAGTATTTT. Complete variable domain (other parts from reference TRBV19 and TRBJ2-3): DGGITQSPKYLFRKEGQNVTLSCEQNLNHDAMYWYRQDPGQGLRLIYYSQIVNDFQKGDIAEGYSVSREKKESFPLTVTSAQKNPTAFYLCASIAGGFSTDTQYFGPGTRLTVL.

The chain employs TRBV7-9 and TRBJ2-5, with 10 bases identical to TRBD2. The CDR3 has 15 amino acids. Germline V CDR1 and CDR2: SEHNR, FQNEAQ (reference sequence). V lost 5 bases, J lost 3 bases, and 6 bases stayed unmatched. The CDR3 coding sequence is TGTGCCAGCAGCCCTATAGCGGGGGGAAAAGAGACCCAGTACTTC. As protein: CASSPIAGGKETQYF.

The chain has TRBV4-1 and TRBJ2-7; 8 bases agree with TRBD1. The germline V gene encodes CDR1 MGHRA and CDR2 YSYEKL. This CDR3 has 15 residues. V lost 4 bases, J lost 7 bases, and 12 bases stayed unmatched. CDR3 sequence reads: CASSPLQDRAPEQYF. The CDR3 DNA reads as TGCGCCAGCAGCCCCCTCCAGGACAGGGCCCCTGAGCAGTACTTC.

This clone came up a few times. J is TRBJ2-3 and V is TRBV11-2, with D maybe TRBD1 (6 bases). Trimming cost V 3 bases and J 0 bases, with 10 bases left between them. The CDR3 is 15 residues long. CDR1 and CDR2 (germline): SGHAT, FQNNGV. The CDR3 bases are TGTGCCAGCAGCTTTTTGGGGACAAGCACAGATACGCAGTATTTT. Translated: CASSFLGTSTDTQYF.

The CDR3 region is CASSIREGEPQHF. The DNA for the CDR3 is TGCGCCAGCAGCATCAGGGAAGGGGAACCCCAGCATTTT. The chain recombines TRBV5-1 with TRBJ1-5; maybe TRBD1 (5 bases). V was cut by 4 bases and J by 10 bases, with 15 bases left in between. Germline V lookup: CDR1 SGHRS, CDR2 YFSETQ. CDR3 length: 13 amino acids.

As DNA, the CDR3 is TGCGCCAGCAGTACCGGGGGATTAGGTGGCTACACCTTC. Its protein is CASSTGGLGGYTF. V usage is TRBV5-1 and J usage is TRBJ1-2, with D perhaps TRBD1 (5 bases). From germline, CDR1 is SGHRS and CDR2 YFSETQ. V lost 5 bases and J lost 7, with 15 bases in between. The CDR3 spans 13 residues. The whole variable domain, remainder taken from reference TRBV5-1 and TRBJ1-2, is KAGVTQTPRYLIKTRGQQVTLSCSPISGHRSVSWYQQTPGQGLQFLFEYFSETQRNKGNFPGRFSGRQFSNSRSEMNVSTLELGDSALYLCASSTGGLGGYTFGSGTRLTVV.

The chain couples TRBV5-4 to TRBJ2-5; D might be TRBD1 (5 bases). The CDR3 spans 14 residues. Trimming cost V 2 bases and J 4 bases, with 12 bases left between them. Germline values: CDR1 SGHNT, CDR2 YYREEE (reference sequence). The CDR3 region is CASSLNRILETQYF. In DNA form, the CDR3 reads TGTGCCAGCAGCTTAAACAGGATTTTAGAGACCCAGTACTTC.

The count of this clone is one. This sequence joins TRBV19 and TRBJ1-2; D ambiguous. Trimming removed 0 bases at V and 1 base at J, with 9 bases between. Germline-derived CDR1 and CDR2 are LNHDA and SQIVND (reference sequence). The CDR3 is 15 amino acids. The CDR3 bases are TGTGCCAGTAGTATAGATCTGGCTTATAACTATGGCTACACCTTC. Its translation is CASSIDLAYNYGYTF.

This chain uses TRBV9 with TRBJ2-3; maybe TRBD2 (6 bases). In germline, CDR1 is SGDLS, CDR2 YYNGEE. This CDR3 has 16 amino acids. Trimming pared 3 bases from V and 0 bases from J, leaving 14 bases between. The CDR3 reads CASSEGLEPSTDTQYF. CDR3 DNA sequence: TGTGCCAGCAGCGAGGGACTGGAGCCTAGCACAGATACGCAGTATTTT.

The chain recombines TRBV9 with TRBJ2-5; 10 nucleotides agree with TRBD2. The germline gives CDR1 SGDLS, CDR2 YYNGEE. The CDR3 sequence is 15 residues long. V was clipped by 1 base and J by 2 bases; unmatched bases: 2. CDR3 DNA: TGTGCCAGCAGCGTAAGCGGGGGGGAACAAGAGACCCAGTACTTC. It specifies CASSVSGGEQETQYF.

Only a few counts were recorded for this clone. The chain combines TRBV7-2 with TRBJ2-5, with a weak D call TRBD1 (8 bases). The V end was cut by 5 bases, the J end by 5 bases, with 15 bases between. Germline V lookup: CDR1 SGHTA, CDR2 FQGNSA. This CDR3 is built from 14 residues. CDR3 DNA: TGTGCCAGCAGCCCCACAGGGGGGGTCGAGACCCAGTACTTC. Amino acids: CASSPTGGVETQYF.

Points on this clone: This same CDR3 is encoded by further DNA sequences in the sample. This sequence joins TRBV18 and TRBJ2-1, with 12 bases matching TRBD1. Germline CDR1 is KGHSH and CDR2 is LQKENI. V dropped 3 bases and J dropped 8; count of bases not matched to a gene: 2. The CDR3 covers 14 residues. CDR3 region: CASSPGTGGDEQFF. In DNA, the CDR3 is TGTGCCAGCTCACCGGGGACAGGGGGCGATGAGCAGTTCTTC.

Only a few counts were recorded for this clone. V gene TRBV4-1 combines with J gene TRBJ2-5; TRBD2 matches 10 bases. Germline CDR1 and CDR2: MGHRA and YSYEKL. The CDR3 covers 16 residues. With 8 bases clipped from V and 5 bases from J, the junction kept 14 bases outside the gene matches. CDR3 nucleotides: TGCGCCAGCTCCAGCGGGGGGGCATCCTGGGGGGAGACCCAGTACTTC. Encoded protein: CASSSGGASWGETQYF.

The chain links TRBV23-1 to TRBJ1-5; D is uncertain. TRBV23-1 is reported as an ORF; its role is uncertain. The CDR3 sequence is 14 residues long. V lost 0 bases and J 7 bases, leaving 10 bases between the germline ends. CDR3 loop: CASSQSRNSQPQHF. For the CDR3, the DNA is TGCGCCAGCAGTCAATCGAGGAATTCCCAGCCCCAGCATTTT.

The chain couples TRBV7-6 to TRBJ2-5; 14 bases are a match to TRBD2. V was pared by 4 bases and J by 9 bases, with 13 bases of the junction left unmatched. CDR1 SGHVS and CDR2 FNYEAQ come from the germline V gene. There are 17 residues in the CDR3. Here the CDR3 reads CASSSTPRTSGGRSQYF. The CDR3 DNA reads TGTGCCAGCAGCTCCACCCCGAGGACTAGCGGGGGGCGGTCCCAGTACTTC.

The chain employs TRBV30 and TRBJ1-1; maybe TRBD1 (6 bases). This CDR3 is 13 amino acids long. V was trimmed by 0 bases and J by 9 bases, leaving 14 bases between them. Per germline, CDR1 GTSNPN and CDR2 SVGIG (reference sequence). CDR3 DNA: TGTGCCTGGAGTGTCCCCCCCACAGGGAAAGCTTTCTTT. Its protein product is CAWSVPPTGKAFF.

This sequence joins TRBV9 and TRBJ2-2; 11 bases agree with TRBD1. CDR3 size: 16 residues. Germline V gene sequence: CDR1 SGDLS, CDR2 YYNGEE. Germline trimming cut 3 bases from V and 7 bases from J; bases unmatched to any gene: 8. The CDR3 sequence: CASSDTGTGGIGELFF. In DNA, the CDR3 is TGTGCCAGCAGCGACACCGGGACAGGGGGAATCGGGGAGCTGTTTTTT.

V is TRBV5-1 and J is TRBJ2-7; TRBD1 might be the D (5 bases). The CDR3 totals 19 residues. The V end was cut by 3 bases, the J end by 4 bases, with 29 bases between. In germline, CDR1 is SGHRS, CDR2 YFSETQ. CDR3 coding DNA: TGCGCCAGCAGCTCTTCGCTGGGCAGAAAAGCCCAGGGTTGGTACGAGCAGTACTTC. Protein: CASSSSLGRKAQGWYEQYF.

This chain connects TRBV19 to TRBJ2-1, with 7 bases fitting TRBD2. Looked up from germline, CDR1 is LNHDA and CDR2 is SQIVND (reference sequence). The CDR3 has 20 residues. The ends lost 1 base at V and 0 bases at J; junction bases unmatched: 15. DNA of the CDR3: TGTGCCAGTAGTATAGGAGGGCACGGGGGGAAACAGAGCTCCTACAATGAGCAGTTCTTC. Translated: CASSIGGHGGKQSSYNEQFF.

This sequence joins TRBV5-1 and TRBJ1-2, with D possibly being TRBD1 (6 bases). V was trimmed by 4 bases and J by 2 bases, leaving 21 bases between them. This CDR3 is built from 17 residues. CDR1 and CDR2 (germline): SGHRS, YFSETQ. This CDR3 is CASSVTGPEILNYGYTF. The CDR3 coding sequence is TGCGCCAGCAGCGTGACAGGCCCCGAAATTTTAAACTATGGCTACACCTTC.